These 2 T cell receptor beta chains came from one sample sequenced in a study of blood T cells in healthy people across ages. The authors ran a second PCR of roughly 6 to 12 cycles using a sample-barcoded 5' primer and a J-beta primer mix. TCRdb passed the 5' RACE reads through MiXCR, listing each CDR3 protein once. Among about 720,000 distinct CDR3 sequences listed, about 24% were seen once. The sequenced material came from blood. The receptors come from a man aged 70 or older in good health.

This clonotype showed up just a few times. This chain joins TRBV12-3 or TRBV12-4 and TRBJ2-7; 14 nucleotides align to TRBD2. CDR3 length: 17 residues. With V trimmed by 4 bases and J by 7 bases, 12 bases remained unmatched. The CDR3 region is CASSWDPRLAGGVEQYF. The CDR3 bases are TGTGCCAGCAGTTGGGACCCAAGACTAGCGGGGGGGGTTGAGCAGTACTTC.

The table lists this clonotype with a count of one. V usage is TRBV12-3 or TRBV12-4 and J usage is TRBJ2-5; 7 positions match TRBD2. Trimming removed 5 bases from V and 2 bases from J; junction bases left unmatched: 5. This CDR3 region has 14 residues. The CDR3 region is CASSQSGVQETQYF. DNA for the CDR3: TGTGCCAGCAGTCAGAGCGGGGTACAAGAGACCCAGTACTTC.